One and the same sample provided the 18 T cell receptor beta chains below, sequenced in a study of T cell responses to AZD1222 COVID-19 vaccine. Some clones are missing from TCRdb's copy, which holds only in-frame ones; the method was immunoSEQ multiplex PCR. The data show about 100,000 clones, just over 85% seen once. The specimen comprised peripheral blood, sampled on day 0 of AZD1222 vaccination. These receptors were obtained from an adult in good health.

Only a few counts were recorded for this clone. V gene TRBV24-1 combines with J gene TRBJ2-1; 8 bases map to TRBD2. Germline V CDR1 and CDR2: KGHDR, SFDVKD. This CDR3 is built from 15 residues. The trim removed 4 bases at V and 9 bases at J, leaving 10 bases unmatched. This chain's CDR3 is CATSDGAGVRVEQFF. In DNA form, the CDR3 reads TGTGCCACCAGTGACGGAGCGGGGGTGAGAGTTGAGCAGTTCTTC.

The chain combines TRBV28 with TRBJ1-2; the D gene is possibly TRBD1 (5 bases). The CDR3 covers 16 residues. Germline V gene lookup returns CDR1 MDHEN and CDR2 SYDVKM. V lost 6 bases and J 0 bases, leaving 17 bases between the germline ends. The CDR3: CASSPTGGETNYGYTF. DNA for the CDR3: TGTGCCAGCAGCCCAACCGGGGGGGAAACTAACTATGGCTACACCTTC.

The rearrangement links TRBV20-1 to TRBJ1-6; TRBD1 is a possible D gene (6 bases). V lost 3 bases and J 6 bases, leaving 12 bases between the germline ends. Germline V gene data show CDR1 as DFQATT and CDR2 as SNEGSKA (reference sequence). The CDR3 has 14 residues. The CDR3 bases are TGCAGTGCTAGTCGGACGGGGGCTAATTCACCCCTCCACTTT. Its translation: CSASRTGANSPLHF.

This chain connects TRBV3-1 (or the pseudogene TRBV3-2) to TRBJ2-4; 16 bases map to TRBD2. Germline CDR1 LGHDT, CDR2 YNNKEL (reference sequence). This CDR3 comprises 17 residues. J lost 6 bases, V lost 4 bases, and 6 bases had no gene match. CDR3: CASSLGLAGGPGNIQYF. DNA for the CDR3: TGTGCCAGCAGCCTGGGACTAGCGGGAGGGCCGGGAAACATTCAGTACTTC.

The V gene is TRBV4-1, the J gene TRBJ2-7; possibly TRBD1 for D (5 bases). The CDR3 has 17 residues. The germline V and J ends were trimmed by 3 bases and 2 bases, with 20 bases remaining between them. Germline V gene lookup returns CDR1 MGHRA and CDR2 YSYEKL. CDR3 DNA sequence: TGCGCCAGCAGCCAGTTCCTCAGGGTGATCTCCACCTACGAGCAGTACTTC. Translated, it gives CASSQFLRVISTYEQYF.

This chain links TRBV27 with TRBJ2-7; 12 nucleotides align to TRBD1. Germline V gene sequence: CDR1 MNHEY, CDR2 SMNVEV (reference sequence). Trimming cost V 6 bases and J 9 bases; bases outside gene matches: 15. The CDR3 sequence is 16 residues long. CDR3 DNA: TGTGCCAGCAGCCGAAGCCGGGACAGGGGGCTCTTGAGGCAGTACTTC. Its translation: CASSRSRDRGLLRQYF.

This chain uses TRBV29-1 with TRBJ2-7; 9 positions match TRBD1. The CDR3 spans 14 residues. Germline V lookup: CDR1 SQVTM, CDR2 ANQGSEA. V dropped 7 bases and J dropped 5; count of bases not matched to a gene: 12. The CDR3 region is CSAMTGQGHNEQYF. The CDR3 coding sequence is TGCAGCGCGATGACAGGACAGGGGCACAACGAGCAGTACTTC.

The chain is built from TRBV7-2 and TRBJ1-5, with 8 bases aligning to TRBD1. V dropped 4 bases and J dropped 1; count of bases not matched to a gene: 3. CDR1 SGHTA and CDR2 FQGNSA come from the germline V gene. The CDR3 is 15 residues long. The CDR3 loop is CASSSDRGSNQPQHF. The CDR3 DNA reads TGTGCCAGCAGCTCCGACAGGGGAAGCAATCAGCCCCAGCATTTT.

The V and J genes are TRBV27 and TRBJ1-2; no clear D gene. CDR3 length equals 14 residues. Germline loops: CDR1 MNHEY, CDR2 SMNVEV (reference sequence). V was clipped by 5 bases and J by 4 bases, with 14 bases between them. The CDR3 nucleotides read TGTGCCAGCAGTCTTAGGAAGGTATGCTATGGCTACACCTTC. Its protein product is CASSLRKVCYGYTF.

V gene TRBV19 combines with J gene TRBJ1-1; D perhaps matches TRBD1 (5 bases). Looked up from germline, CDR1 is LNHDA and CDR2 is SQIVND (reference sequence). V was shortened by 5 bases and J by 10 bases, with 23 bases between the two germline ends. This CDR3 contains 15 residues. The CDR3 DNA reads as TGTGCCAGTAGTTCTCGAGCCGGGACGCCGGATGGAGCTTTCTTT. It translates to CASSSRAGTPDGAFF.

The J gene is TRBJ2-1, the V gene TRBV7-2; the D gene is possibly TRBD1 (6 bases). Germline-derived CDR1 and CDR2 are SGHTA and FQGNSA. This CDR3 is built from 15 residues. V lost 5 bases, J lost 9 bases, and 20 bases lay in between. For the CDR3, the DNA is TGTGCCAGCAGCCACTCGGGATATCCGACAGGTGAGCAGTTCTTC. Its translation: CASSHSGYPTGEQFF.

The gene calls are TRBV30 and TRBJ1-2; 7 nucleotides agree with TRBD1. V lost 8 bases to trimming and J lost 0 bases; unmatched junction nucleotides: 12. The CDR3 has 15 residues. Germline assignment: CDR1 GTSNPN and CDR2 SVGIG (reference sequence). CDR3 nucleotides: TGTGCCCGACTCAGACAGGGAACCGCTAACTATGGCTACACCTTC. It translates to CARLRQGTANYGYTF.

V usage is TRBV20-1 and J usage is TRBJ2-7, with TRBD1 matching 11 bases. V shed 3 bases, J shed 10 bases, and the junction held 2 bases outside the gene matches. The germline CDR1 and CDR2 sequences are DFQATT and SNEGSKA (reference sequence). This CDR3 contains 11 residues. In nucleotides, the CDR3 is TGCAGTGCTAGGGGACAGGGGGTTCAGTACTTC. Its translation is CSARGQGVQYF.

Within the sample, this clone is medium-sized. The V call is TRBV7-9, the J call TRBJ1-1; no reliable D call. CDR1 is SEHNR, CDR2 FQNEAQ, per germline (reference sequence). CDR3 length equals 12 residues. Between the trimmed V and J ends, which lost 1 base and 11 bases, there was a span of 11 bases. Written as DNA, the CDR3 is TGTGCCAGCAGCTTAGTGGGTGAGGATGCTTTCTTT. This sequence encodes CASSLVGEDAFF.

The rearrangement uses TRBV6-5 and TRBJ1-1; no firm D call. CDR1 MNHEY and CDR2 SVGAGI come from the germline V gene. V dropped 7 bases and J dropped 1 base, with 4 bases sitting between them. This CDR3 has 11 residues. The CDR3 coding sequence is TGTGCCAGCATGAGGAACACTGAAGCTTTCTTT. Amino acids: CASMRNTEAFF.

The chain combines TRBV9 with TRBJ1-3, with TRBD1 matching over 7 bases. Losses at the gene ends were 0 bases for V and 0 bases for J; bases not matched to a gene: 6. In germline, CDR1 is SGDLS, CDR2 YYNGEE. The CDR3 has 17 residues. The CDR3 is CASSVDGTVFSGNTIYF. For the CDR3, the DNA is TGTGCCAGCAGCGTAGACGGGACAGTCTTCTCTGGAAACACCATATATTTT.

There are a few counts of this clone. The genes are TRBV4-2 and TRBJ2-7, with 14 positions matching TRBD2. The CDR3 length is 15 residues. Germline values: CDR1 LGHNA, CDR2 YNFKEQ. The J segment lost 2 bases and the V segment lost 5 bases, leaving 2 bases of the junction unmatched. This CDR3 reads CASSRLAGGTYEQYF. CDR3 in DNA: TGTGCCAGCAGCAGACTAGCGGGAGGGACCTACGAGCAGTACTTC.

V usage is TRBV11-2 and J usage is TRBJ2-1, with TRBD2 identical over 9 bases. The CDR3 extends over 15 amino acids. CDR1 and CDR2 (germline): SGHAT, FQNNGV. Trimming cost V 4 bases and J 2 bases; bases outside gene matches: 3. The CDR3 spells CASSSLAGAYNEQFF. CDR3 sequence (DNA): TGTGCCAGCAGCTCATTAGCGGGGGCCTACAATGAGCAGTTCTTC.